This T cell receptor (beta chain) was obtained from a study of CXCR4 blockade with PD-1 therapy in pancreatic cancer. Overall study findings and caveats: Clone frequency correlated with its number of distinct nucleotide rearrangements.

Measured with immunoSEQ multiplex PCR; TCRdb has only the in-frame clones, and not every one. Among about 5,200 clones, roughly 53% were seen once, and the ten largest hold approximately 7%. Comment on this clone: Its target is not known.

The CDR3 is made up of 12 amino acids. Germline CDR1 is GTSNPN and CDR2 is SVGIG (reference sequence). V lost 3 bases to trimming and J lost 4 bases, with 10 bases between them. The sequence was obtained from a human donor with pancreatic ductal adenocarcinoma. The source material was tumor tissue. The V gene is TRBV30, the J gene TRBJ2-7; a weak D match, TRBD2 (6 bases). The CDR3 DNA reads TGTGCCTGGAGCTTGGCGGGGTACGAGCAGTACTTC. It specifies CAWSLAGYEQYF.